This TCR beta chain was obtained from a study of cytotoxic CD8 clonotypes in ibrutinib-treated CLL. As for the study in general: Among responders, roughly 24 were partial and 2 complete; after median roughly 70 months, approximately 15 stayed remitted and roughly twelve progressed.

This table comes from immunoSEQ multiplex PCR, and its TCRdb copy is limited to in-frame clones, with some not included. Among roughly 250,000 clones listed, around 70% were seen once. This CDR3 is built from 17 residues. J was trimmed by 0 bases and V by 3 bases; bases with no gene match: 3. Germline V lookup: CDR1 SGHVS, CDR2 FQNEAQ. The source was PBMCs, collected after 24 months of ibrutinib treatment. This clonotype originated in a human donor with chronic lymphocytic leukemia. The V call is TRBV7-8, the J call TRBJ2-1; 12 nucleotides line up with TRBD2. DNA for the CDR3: TGTGCCAGCAGCTTTGTGACTAGCGGGAGCTCCTACAATGAGCAGTTCTTC. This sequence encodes CASSFVTSGSSYNEQFF.